This entry features one T cell receptor (beta chain) sequence. The donors, all of them Caucasian adults, lived in Nashville, Tennessee. This specimen comes from a study of shared clonotypes between healthy human individuals. Turning to the study itself: The study used three CD4 naive, three CD4 memory, two CD8 naive and one CD8 memory plate per donor.

Over several immunoSEQ plates, each subset's genomic DNA was distributed in even portions. Sequencing used immunoSEQ multiplex PCR; TCRdb keeps in-frame clones, though not all of them. The sample lists 1,500,000 or so clones; 98% were seen once. The receptor comes from a man aged 25-45 years in good health. Input material: naive CD4+ T cells sorted from blood. Indicated subset: CD45RA+ positively selected.

The CDR3 region has the DNA TGTGCCAGCCTCTTTGCTGGGGGGGATACGCAGTATTTT. This translates into CASLFAGGDTQYF. The chain carries TRBV7-8 and TRBJ2-3; perhaps TRBD2 as D (6 bases). Per germline, CDR1 SGHVS and CDR2 FQNEAQ. This CDR3 has 13 residues. The V gene lost 8 bases and the J gene lost 6 bases, with 15 bases spanning the gap.